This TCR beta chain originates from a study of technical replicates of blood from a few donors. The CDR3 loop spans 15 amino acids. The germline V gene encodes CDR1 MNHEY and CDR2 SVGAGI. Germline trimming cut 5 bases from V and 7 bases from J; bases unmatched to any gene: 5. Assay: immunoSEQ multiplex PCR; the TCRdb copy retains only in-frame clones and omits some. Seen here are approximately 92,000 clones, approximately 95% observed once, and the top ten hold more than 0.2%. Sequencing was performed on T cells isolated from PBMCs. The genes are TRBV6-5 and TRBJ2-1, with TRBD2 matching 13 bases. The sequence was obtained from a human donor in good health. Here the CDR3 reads CASSPPGLAGNEQFF. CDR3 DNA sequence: TGTGCCAGCAGTCCGCCGGGACTAGCGGGAAATGAGCAGTTCTTC.